This TCR beta chain was retrieved from a study of OX40 agonist ivuxolimab in advanced cancers. Looking at the study overall: With a range of roughly 20 to 90, age averaged about 58 years, and 75% to 90% were male. Partial responses were achieved by three patients, one with hepatocellular carcinoma and two with cutaneous melanoma.

For this clone: Its antigen is unknown.

Study findings and constraints: There was clonal expansion of CD4+ and CD8+ blood T cells by week 6 at 0.1 to 3.0 mg/kg.

The cohort excluded patients with autoimmune disease history or systemic immunosuppression. Sequencing was performed with immunoSEQ multiplex PCR; in TCRdb, only in-frame clones are kept and a portion is missing. Of around 77,000 clones detected, around four fifths appear once; the ten largest clones hold about 5%. The source was CD4+ or CD8+ T cells sorted from blood, collected in a trial of the OX40 agonist ivuxolimab. The origin of this receptor is an adult with an advanced solid tumor such as melanoma, head and neck, liver or kidney cancer.

The CDR3 loop reads CASSLERSGGNTIYF. CDR3 DNA: TGTGCCAGCAGTCTAGAGCGGTCGGGTGGAAACACCATATATTTT. The gene calls are TRBV6-6 and TRBJ1-3; D call uncertain. Germline V lookup: CDR1 MNHNY, CDR2 SVGAGI (reference sequence). The CDR3 has 15 residues. Trimming stripped 5 bases from V and 3 bases from J, with 14 bases between.